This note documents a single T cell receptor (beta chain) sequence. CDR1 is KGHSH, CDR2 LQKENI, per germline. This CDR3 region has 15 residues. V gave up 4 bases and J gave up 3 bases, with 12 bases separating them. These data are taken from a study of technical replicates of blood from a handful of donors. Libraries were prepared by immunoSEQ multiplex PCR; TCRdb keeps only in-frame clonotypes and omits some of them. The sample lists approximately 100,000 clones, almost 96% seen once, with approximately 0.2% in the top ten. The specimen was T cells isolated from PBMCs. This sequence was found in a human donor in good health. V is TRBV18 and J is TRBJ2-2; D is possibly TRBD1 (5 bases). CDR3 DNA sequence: TGTGCCAGCTCACTGTGGGGCGCGGACACCGGGGAGCTGTTTTTT. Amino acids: CASSLWGADTGELFF.